These 22 T cell receptor beta chains came from one sample sequenced in a study of blood T cell repertoires in COVID-19. This table comes from immunoSEQ multiplex PCR, and its TCRdb copy is limited to in-frame clones, with some not included. This sample yields approximately 210,000 clones, of which 88% are seen a single time; approximately 4% belongs to the top ten. Sequenced material: peripheral blood. These receptors were collected from a human donor in a cohort sampled during active COVID-19.

This clone was counted a few times. This rearrangement joins TRBV6-6 to TRBJ2-7; 7 positions agree with TRBD1. The CDR3 loop spans 15 amino acids. Looked up from germline, CDR1 is MNHNY and CDR2 is SVGAGI (reference sequence). V lost 2 bases to trimming and J lost 5 bases; unmatched junction nucleotides: 9. CDR3 nucleotides: TGTGCCAGCAGTTACGCCGACAGGGACAAAAACGAGCAGTACTTC. It is translated as CASSYADRDKNEQYF.

The V gene is TRBV19, the J gene TRBJ2-3, with 7 bases that match TRBD2. The V gene end was trimmed by 11 bases and the J gene end by 6 bases; junction bases not matched to a gene: 14. This CDR3 is 14 amino acids long. The germline gives CDR1 LNHDA, CDR2 SQIVND (reference sequence). The CDR3 sequence is CASRPAGFGDTQYF. The CDR3 DNA is TGTGCCTCGAGGCCAGCGGGGTTTGGGGATACGCAGTATTTT. The full variable domain, completed using reference TRBV19 and TRBJ2-3, is DGGITQSPKYLFRKEGQNVTLSCEQNLNHDAMYWYRQDPGQGLRLIYYSQIVNDFQKGDIAEGYSVSREKKESFPLTVTSAQKNPTAFYLCASRPAGFGDTQYFGPGTRLTVL.

The chain combines TRBV11-2 with TRBJ1-1; 7 nucleotides line up with TRBD1. V was clipped by 11 bases and J by 6 bases; unmatched bases: 12. The germline V gene encodes CDR1 SGHAT and CDR2 FQNNGV. The CDR3 has 13 amino acids. The CDR3 protein is CAYRSTGEPEAFF. The CDR3 region has the DNA TGTGCCTACCGAAGCACAGGGGAACCTGAAGCTTTCTTT.

The rearrangement joins TRBV4-3 to TRBJ2-2; 7 bases align to TRBD2. This CDR3 comprises 20 residues. CDR1 LGHNA and CDR2 YSLEER come from the germline V gene. The V segment lost 0 bases and the J segment 0 bases; nucleotides outside the gene matches: 13. The CDR3 DNA reads TGCGCCAGCAGCCAAGATATTCCGGGGCGGCGGGGGTCGAACACCGGGGAGCTGTTTTTT. The encoded protein is CASSQDIPGRRGSNTGELFF.

CDR3 nucleotide sequence: TGTGCCAGCAGCGAGACAGAAAACTATGGCTACACCTTC. Protein product: CASSETENYGYTF. The rearrangement links TRBV9 to TRBJ1-2, with D possibly being TRBD1 (5 bases). There are 13 residues in the CDR3. Trimming left V 3 bases short and J 2 bases short, with 8 bases between. The germline V gene has CDR1 SGDLS and CDR2 YYNGEE. Together with reference TRBV9 and TRBJ1-2, the CDR3 gives the full variable domain: DSGVTQTPKHLITATGQRVTLRCSPRSGDLSVYWYQQSLDQGLQFLIQYYNGEERAKGNILERFSAQQFPDLHSELNLSSLELGDSALYFCASSETENYGYTFGSGTRLTVV.

This clone was found a few times. The rearrangement joins TRBV10-2 to TRBJ1-5; D gene ambiguous. Germline V lookup: CDR1 WSHSY, CDR2 SAAADI. Trimming took off 3 bases at V and 5 bases at J, with 14 bases between the two ends. This CDR3 is 15 amino acids long. CDR3 sequence: CASSDGRLGYQPQHF. Written as DNA, the CDR3 is TGCGCCAGCAGTGACGGCAGGCTGGGTTATCAGCCCCAGCATTTT.

This chain connects TRBV28 to TRBJ1-3; 8 bases line up with TRBD1. CDR1 MDHEN and CDR2 SYDVKM come from the germline V gene. V trimming: 6 bases; J trimming: 4 bases; junction bases outside the gene matches: 11. This CDR3 spans 16 amino acids. The CDR3 bases are TGTGCCAGCAGAGGTGGTGGCAGGGGGCCAGGAAACACCATATATTTT. It yields the protein CASRGGGRGPGNTIYF. Supplemented by reference TRBV28 and TRBJ1-3, the full variable domain reads DVKVTQSSRYLVKRTGEKVFLECVQDMDHENMFWYRQDPGLGLRLIYFSYDVKMKEKGDIPEGYSVSREKKERFSLILESASTNQTSMYLCASRGGGRGPGNTIYFGEGSWLTVV.

The chain recombines TRBV5-6 with TRBJ1-1, with 11 bases that match TRBD1. The CDR3 runs to 13 residues. J lost 4 bases, V lost 6 bases, and 2 bases had no gene match. Germline values: CDR1 SGHDT, CDR2 YYEEEE. The CDR3 DNA is TGTGCCAGCAATGGACAGGGGGCCACTGAAGCTTTCTTT. It translates to CASNGQGATEAFF.

The chain has TRBV4-3 and TRBJ2-5; 10 bases match TRBD2. The CDR3 consists of 18 residues. V shed 3 bases, J shed 1 base, and the junction held 11 bases outside the gene matches. Germline-derived CDR1 and CDR2 are LGHNA and YSLEER. The CDR3 region is CASSQGATSGVIQETQYF. CDR3 nucleotide sequence: TGCGCCAGCAGCCAGGGGGCAACTAGCGGGGTAATCCAAGAGACCCAGTACTTC.

The chain couples TRBV6-5 to TRBJ2-5; 11 nucleotides line up with TRBD2. CDR3 length: 16 residues. Per germline, CDR1 MNHEY and CDR2 SVGAGI. V dropped 0 bases and J dropped 6; count of bases not matched to a gene: 6. The CDR3, as DNA: TGTGCCAGCAGTTACTCTAGCGGGGGGGGAGGTAAGACCCAGTACTTC. This codes for CASSYSSGGGGKTQYF.

This CDR3 reads CASRAAPLHNSPLHF. The CDR3 bases are TGCGCCAGCCGTGCGGCTCCACTCCATAATTCACCCCTCCACTTT. The rearrangement links TRBV5-1 to TRBJ1-6; no firm D call. Germline CDR1 and CDR2: SGHRS and YFSETQ. V dropped 7 bases and J dropped 5 bases, with 16 bases sitting between them. The CDR3 contains 15 residues.

Only one count was recorded for this clone. This chain joins TRBV19 and TRBJ2-1; 10 bases are shared with TRBD2. The CDR3 covers 16 residues. V lost 3 bases and J lost 0; bases outside the gene matches: 2. Germline V gives CDR1 LNHDA, CDR2 SQIVND (reference sequence). CDR3 protein: CASSILAGVSYNEQFF. The CDR3 DNA is TGTGCCAGTAGTATCCTAGCGGGAGTCTCCTACAATGAGCAGTTCTTC.

This clone showed up just once. The chain uses TRBV9 and TRBJ2-3; maybe TRBD2 (6 bases). The germline CDR1 and CDR2 sequences are SGDLS and YYNGEE. The CDR3 consists of 16 residues. The V and J ends lost 0 bases and 2 bases respectively, with 13 bases between them. The CDR3 region is CASSVAAGTHTDTQYF. In DNA form, the CDR3 reads TGTGCCAGCAGCGTAGCTGCGGGGACTCACACAGATACGCAGTATTTT.

The V call is TRBV5-4, the J call TRBJ2-1; a possible D gene is TRBD2 (5 bases). Germline assignment: CDR1 SGHNT and CDR2 YYREEE (reference sequence). This CDR3 is built from 15 residues. The V and J ends lost 1 base and 12 bases respectively, with 20 bases between them. The CDR3 loop reads CASSLSLPATEGQFF. CDR3 sequence (DNA): TGTGCCAGCAGCTTGAGTCTTCCGGCGACCGAGGGGCAGTTCTTC.

This clone was found a few times. This sequence joins TRBV10-1 and TRBJ2-7; D uncertain. V lost 3 bases and J 4 bases, leaving 4 bases between the germline ends. In germline, CDR1 is WNHNN, CDR2 SYGVQD (reference sequence). The CDR3 spans 11 residues. Here the CDR3 reads CASSDGYEQYF. Here the CDR3 DNA reads TGCGCCAGCAGTGACGGTTACGAGCAGTACTTC.

This clone was observed a handful of times. The chain has TRBV27 and TRBJ1-2; 10 bases align to TRBD1. CDR3 size: 13 residues. Germline V gives CDR1 MNHEY, CDR2 SMNVEV (reference sequence). V shed 2 bases, J shed 7 bases, and the junction held 1 base outside the gene matches. The CDR3 here is CASSLGTGVGYTF. The DNA of the CDR3 is TGTGCCAGCAGTTTAGGGACAGGGGTTGGCTACACCTTC.

The rearrangement links TRBV7-2 to TRBJ1-2; D call uncertain. The CDR3 sequence is 12 residues long. Trimming pared 5 bases from V and 5 bases from J, leaving 9 bases between. Germline V CDR1 and CDR2: SGHTA, FQGNSA. For the CDR3, the DNA is TGTGCCAGCAGCCCACCCACATATGGCTACACCTTC. Amino acid sequence: CASSPPTYGYTF.

This CDR3 reads CASSLPRTSADEQYF. DNA of the CDR3: TGTGCCAGCAGCTTACCCCGGACTAGCGCAGACGAGCAGTACTTC. The chain is built from TRBV7-8 and TRBJ2-7; 9 bases line up with TRBD2. This CDR3 has 15 amino acids. Trimming took 2 bases from V and 5 from J; bases not matched to a gene: 7. From germline, CDR1 is SGHVS and CDR2 FQNEAQ.

The chain couples TRBV15 to TRBJ2-5, with a tentative D call TRBD2 (6 bases). The germline V gene has CDR1 LNHNV and CDR2 YYDKDF (reference sequence). V was trimmed by 0 bases and J by 4 bases, leaving 9 bases between them. This CDR3 is built from 14 residues. The CDR3 reads CATSRDGRAETQYF. DNA of the CDR3: TGTGCCACCAGCAGAGACGGGAGAGCAGAGACCCAGTACTTC.

This chain joins TRBV28 and TRBJ1-5, with D hard to call. This CDR3 is 14 amino acids long. V dropped 8 bases and J dropped 0 bases, with 11 bases sitting between them. Per the germline V gene, CDR1 is MDHEN and CDR2 is SYDVKM. The DNA for the CDR3 is TGTGCCAGCTTCAGGAGGGCTAGCAATCAGCCCCAGCATTTT. Amino acid sequence: CASFRRASNQPQHF.

The rearrangement links TRBV7-2 to TRBJ2-5; D unclear. The V and J ends lost 1 base and 5 bases respectively, with 11 bases between them. This CDR3 spans 14 amino acids. Germline V gives CDR1 SGHTA, CDR2 FQGNSA. The CDR3 nucleotides are TGTGCCAGCAGCTTAGTACGACAACGGGAGACCCAGTACTTC. Protein sequence: CASSLVRQRETQYF.

V gene TRBV10-1 combines with J gene TRBJ1-1; tentatively, D is TRBD1 (6 bases). CDR3 length: 21 amino acids. Trimming pared 4 bases from V and 0 bases from J, leaving 30 bases between. Germline V gives CDR1 WNHNN, CDR2 SYGVQD (reference sequence). CDR3 amino acids: CASSVLGLTGLRRGMNTEAFF. CDR3 bases: TGCGCCAGCAGTGTTCTGGGCCTGACAGGTTTGAGAAGAGGCATGAACACTGAAGCTTTCTTT.